The next 23 T cell receptor beta chains were all read from a single sample in a study of T cell repertoires in cytomegalovirus infection. Their recognized antigens are unknown. TCRdb called the reads again in MiXCR, with one record for every CDR3 protein. The table lists approximately 730,000 distinct CDR3 sequences, around 30% of them singletons. Sequenced material: cultured PBMCs, taken from culture after CMV antigen stimulation. The receptors stem from a human donor in good health (CMV status not recorded). Some clones in this sample may be carry-over from other donors' samples.

The chain couples TRBV6-2 or TRBV6-3 to TRBJ2-7, with D perhaps assigned TRBD1 or TRBD2 (5 bases each). Germline-derived CDR1 and CDR2 are MNHEY and SVGEGT. V was shortened by 0 bases and J by 2 bases, with 14 bases between the two germline ends. This CDR3 has 16 residues. CDR3 in amino acids: CASSYSRGNAAYEQYF. The DNA for the CDR3 is TGTGCCAGCAGTTACTCGAGGGGAAACGCTGCCTACGAGCAGTACTTC.

V usage is TRBV2 and J usage is TRBJ2-1; TRBD2 matches at 10 bases. This CDR3 has 15 residues. The trim removed 3 bases at V and 7 bases at J, leaving 6 bases unmatched. CDR1 SNHLY and CDR2 FYNNEI come from the germline V gene. CDR3 nucleotides: TGTGCCAGCAGTGATGTACTAGCGGGGACAAATGAGCAGTTCTTC. Encoded protein: CASSDVLAGTNEQFF.

This clonotype was counted between two and nine times. The rearrangement links TRBV7-9 to TRBJ1-6; TRBD1 matches at 8 bases. Unmatched junction bases numbered 3, after V lost 5 bases and J lost 9 bases. Per germline, CDR1 SEHNR and CDR2 FQNEAQ (reference sequence). This CDR3 is 13 amino acids long. The CDR3 is CASSQGAISPLHF. The CDR3 DNA sequence: TGTGCCAGCAGCCAGGGGGCGATTTCACCCCTCCACTTT.

The genes are TRBV7-2 and TRBJ2-1, with D maybe TRBD2 (5 bases). CDR3 length equals 13 residues. Per the germline V gene, CDR1 is SGHTA and CDR2 is FQGNSA. V was trimmed by 7 bases and J by 10 bases, leaving 17 bases between them. In nucleotides, the CDR3 is TGTGCCAGCATCCTCAACGGGGTGGGGGAGCAGTTCTTC. This sequence encodes CASILNGVGEQFF.

The V and J genes are TRBV20-1 and TRBJ1-1; 7 bases match TRBD1. J gave up 4 bases and V 5 bases, and 7 bases lay outside the gene matches. The germline CDR1 and CDR2 sequences are DFQATT and SNEGSKA (reference sequence). The CDR3 loop spans 13 amino acids. The CDR3 is CSALTGIGTEAFF. CDR3 coding DNA: TGCAGTGCTCTGACAGGGATCGGCACTGAAGCTTTCTTT.

This clonotype was picked up a small number of times. The rearrangement links TRBV7-2 to TRBJ2-7, with TRBD1 matching 7 bases. With 1 base clipped from V and 7 bases from J, the junction kept 10 bases outside the gene matches. The germline V gene has CDR1 SGHTA and CDR2 FQGNSA. This CDR3 region has 15 residues. CDR3 residues: CASSLVWQGVLEQYF. The CDR3 nucleotides are TGTGCCAGCAGCTTAGTTTGGCAGGGGGTATTAGAGCAGTACTTC.

This clonotype was seen a handful of times. The rearrangement joins TRBV28 to TRBJ1-1; maybe TRBD1 (5 bases). Trimming pared 7 bases from V and 3 bases from J, leaving 15 bases between. The CDR3 has 14 amino acids. Germline CDR1 MDHEN, CDR2 SYDVKM. CDR3 amino acids: CASTLVGTDTEAFF. The CDR3 DNA sequence: TGTGCCAGCACCCTCGTGGGGACGGACACTGAAGCTTTCTTT.

This clonotype was found a few times. The CDR3 protein is CATSSGQGANQPQHF. The CDR3 DNA reads as TGTGCCACCAGCAGCGGACAGGGGGCGAATCAGCCCCAGCATTTT. The V and J genes are TRBV15 and TRBJ1-5; 11 bases fit TRBD1. CDR3 length: 15 residues. Unmatched junction bases numbered 2, after V lost 3 bases and J lost 4 bases. CDR1 and CDR2 (germline): LNHNV, YYDKDF (reference sequence).

This chain joins TRBV4-2 and TRBJ2-3; 11 positions agree with TRBD2. This CDR3 has 16 residues. Germline values: CDR1 LGHNA, CDR2 YNFKEQ. The ends lost 4 bases at V and 7 bases at J; junction bases unmatched: 10. CDR3 sequence reads: CASSLSDSGGANTQYF. CDR3 in DNA: TGTGCCAGCAGCCTCTCGGATAGCGGGGGGGCAAATACGCAGTATTTT.

The V gene is TRBV19, the J gene TRBJ1-1; D may be TRBD1 (5 bases). The germline V gene has CDR1 LNHDA and CDR2 SQIVND (reference sequence). This CDR3 has 13 residues. V was clipped by 7 bases and J by 2 bases, with 11 bases between them. CDR3 in DNA: TGTGCCAGTACCATGGGGGTAAACACTGAAGCTTTCTTT. It encodes CASTMGVNTEAFF.

The sample holds a few counts of this clonotype. The chain employs TRBV7-6 and TRBJ2-6; a possible D gene is TRBD2 (5 bases). From germline, CDR1 is SGHVS and CDR2 FNYEAQ. The CDR3 sequence is 17 residues long. The germline V and J ends were trimmed by 5 bases and 0 bases, with 14 bases remaining between them. CDR3 sequence: CASSPPSGYSGANVLTF. The CDR3 bases are TGTGCCAGCAGCCCCCCCAGCGGCTACTCTGGGGCCAACGTCCTGACTTTC.

This clonotype appeared a few times. The chain links TRBV20-1 to TRBJ1-1; TRBD1 might be the D (6 bases). Germline V CDR1 and CDR2: DFQATT, SNEGSKA (reference sequence). Trimming took 3 bases from V and 0 from J, leaving 17 bases between them. The CDR3 sequence is 16 residues long. The CDR3 is CSASGPTGHVNTEAFF. As DNA, the CDR3 is TGCAGTGCTAGTGGCCCAACGGGACACGTGAACACTGAAGCTTTCTTT.

As to this clonotype: A much larger clonotype is one base distant, so this may be a read error. CDR3 loop: CASSAGQGVWDYGYTF. CDR3 nucleotides: TGTGCCAGCAGTGCGGGGCAGGGGGTATGGGACTATGGCTACACCTTC. The chain couples TRBV7-8 to TRBJ1-2, with 7 bases lining up with TRBD1. V lost 6 bases and J lost 3; bases outside the gene matches: 13. The CDR3 contains 16 residues. The germline V gene encodes CDR1 SGHVS and CDR2 FQNEAQ.

This clonotype showed up just a few times. V is TRBV6-1 and J is TRBJ1-3, with TRBD1 as a possible D gene (6 bases). Per the germline V gene, CDR1 is MNHNS and CDR2 is SASEGT. V dropped 4 bases and J dropped 4 bases, with 17 bases sitting between them. The CDR3 has 16 amino acids. CDR3 in DNA: TGTGCCAGCAGTGCTCTGTGGGGGGCGGAGGGAAACACCATATATTTT. Its protein is CASSALWGAEGNTIYF.

This clonotype was counted only a few times. The chain has TRBV4-3 and TRBJ2-7; D gene uncertain. CDR1 is LGHNA and CDR2 is YSLEER in the germline V gene. This CDR3 is built from 16 residues. Trimming cost V 0 bases and J 4 bases, with 16 bases left between them. The CDR3 loop is CASSQDPGPAPYEQYF. Written as DNA, the CDR3 is TGCGCCAGCAGCCAAGACCCCGGCCCTGCGCCTTACGAGCAGTACTTC.

This clonotype was seen more than once but under ten times. V and J are TRBV7-9 and TRBJ2-5; a weak D match, TRBD2 (6 bases). The V end was cut by 6 bases, the J end by 7 bases, with 12 bases between. CDR3 length: 12 residues. The germline CDR1 and CDR2 sequences are SEHNR and FQNEAQ (reference sequence). The CDR3 bases are TGTGCCAGCAGTGGTACCGGGGGGACCCAGTACTTC. Protein: CASSGTGGTQYF.

The chain joins TRBV19 to TRBJ1-2; D not certain. Germline V CDR1 and CDR2: LNHDA, SQIVND (reference sequence). The CDR3 spans 13 residues. V lost 3 bases, J lost 1 base, and 6 bases lay in between. CDR3 sequence (DNA): TGTGCCAGTAGTATTCAGGTTAACTATGGCTACACCTTC. Its translation is CASSIQVNYGYTF.

The chain has TRBV7-2 and TRBJ2-1; D call uncertain. The CDR3 has 12 residues. V lost 6 bases and J 9 bases, leaving 12 bases between the germline ends. Per germline, CDR1 SGHTA and CDR2 FQGNSA. The CDR3, as DNA: TGTGCCAGCAGTCCATACTGGGGTGAGCAGTTCTTC. It specifies CASSPYWGEQFF.

The J gene is TRBJ1-1, the V gene TRBV14; maybe TRBD1 (5 bases). Trimming shortened V by 4 bases and J by 4 bases, and 10 bases separated the two germline ends. Germline assignment: CDR1 SGHDN and CDR2 FVKESK. CDR3 length: 13 amino acids. The CDR3 nucleotides are TGTGCCAGCAGCCCATTGAGGGGCACTGAAGCTTTCTTT. Translated, it gives CASSPLRGTEAFF. Based on the CDR3 plus reference TRBV14 and TRBJ1-1, the full variable domain is EAGVTQFPSHSVIEKGQTVTLRCDPISGHDNLYWYRRVMGKEIKFLLHFVKESKQDESGMPNNRFLAERTGGTYSTLKVQPAELEDSGVYFCASSPLRGTEAFFGQGTRLTVV.

This sequence joins TRBV12-3 or TRBV12-4 and TRBJ2-7; D assignment may be TRBD1 or TRBD2 (5 bases each). With 5 bases removed from V and 2 bases from J, the gap between germline ends came to 13 bases. The CDR3 length is 14 residues. CDR3 bases: TGTGCCAGCAGTGTCACGGGACCCACCTACGAGCAGTACTTC. It encodes CASSVTGPTYEQYF.

The chain carries TRBV4-3 and TRBJ2-7, with 8 bases lining up with TRBD2. Per the germline V gene, CDR1 is LGHNA and CDR2 is YSLEER. The CDR3 contains 16 residues. Trimming took 0 bases from V and 5 from J; bases not matched to a gene: 9. CDR3 residues: CASSQDLASGPHEQYF. CDR3 sequence (DNA): TGCGCCAGCAGCCAAGATCTTGCTAGCGGGCCGCACGAGCAGTACTTC.

This clonotype has a handful of counts. The chain couples TRBV12-3 or TRBV12-4 to TRBJ1-5; D gene unclear. This CDR3 has 14 residues. Trimming removed 3 bases from V and 11 bases from J, with 17 bases in between. CDR3 nucleotides: TGTGCCAGCAGTTTGGGTTTCAATTTCGTGACCCAGCATTTT. Translation gives CASSLGFNFVTQHF.

The chain combines TRBV10-3 with TRBJ1-2; D is possibly TRBD1 (5 bases). This CDR3 is built from 15 residues. Looked up from germline, CDR1 is ENHRY and CDR2 is SYGVKD. Trimming shortened V by 10 bases and J by 8 bases, and 26 bases separated the two germline ends. The CDR3 protein is CATPDGNQPEGGYTF. The CDR3 nucleotides are TGTGCCACCCCAGATGGAAATCAACCCGAGGGGGGCTACACCTTC.